Below, 2 T cell receptor beta chains from the same sample are listed, as sequenced in a study of metastatic and nonmetastatic thyroid tumors. Using MiXCR, TCRdb re-called clones from the PCR reads. The profile shows about 39,000 clones, 12% of them singletons. All patients were untreated before thyroid surgery. The sequencing input was blood. The source is a male donor with papillary thyroid cancer or a benign thyroid nodule (not recorded which). Some clones in this sample may be carry-over from other donors' samples.

Many counts were recorded for this clone. This sequence joins TRBV29-1 and TRBJ2-3; D remains unclear. V lost 0 bases and J 5 bases, leaving 9 bases between the germline ends. This CDR3 has 13 amino acids. Germline-derived CDR1 and CDR2 are SQVTM and ANQGSEA. The CDR3 here is CSVEDSVRDTQYF. Written as DNA, the CDR3 is TGCAGCGTTGAAGATTCAGTCCGAGATACGCAGTATTTT.

As for this clone: A clone one base away is much larger, so this may be a read error. The V and J genes are TRBV19 and TRBJ2-3; perhaps TRBD2 as D (5 bases). The germline V gene has CDR1 LNHDA and CDR2 SQIVND (reference sequence). The CDR3 is made up of 14 amino acids. The CDR3 loop is CVSSIALLGDTQYF. The CDR3 region has the DNA TGTGTCAGTAGTATAGCGCTATTGGGAGATACGCAGTATTTT.